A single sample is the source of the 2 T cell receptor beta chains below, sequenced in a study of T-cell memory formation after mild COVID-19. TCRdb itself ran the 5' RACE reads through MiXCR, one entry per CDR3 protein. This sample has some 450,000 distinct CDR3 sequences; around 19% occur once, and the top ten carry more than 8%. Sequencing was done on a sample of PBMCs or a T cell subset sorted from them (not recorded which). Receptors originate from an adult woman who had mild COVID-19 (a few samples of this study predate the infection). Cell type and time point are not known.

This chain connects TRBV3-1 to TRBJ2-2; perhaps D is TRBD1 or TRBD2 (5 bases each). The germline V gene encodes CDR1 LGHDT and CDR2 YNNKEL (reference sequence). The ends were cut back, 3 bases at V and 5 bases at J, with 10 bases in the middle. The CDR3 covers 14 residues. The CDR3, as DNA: TGTGCCAGCAGCCACGGGGCCGTAACCGGGGAGCTGTTTTTT. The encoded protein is CASSHGAVTGELFF.

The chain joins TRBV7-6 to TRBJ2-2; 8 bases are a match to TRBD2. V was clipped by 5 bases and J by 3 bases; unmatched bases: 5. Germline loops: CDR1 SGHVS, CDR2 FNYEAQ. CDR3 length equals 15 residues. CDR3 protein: CASSTGGEYTGELFF. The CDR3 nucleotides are TGTGCCAGCAGCACGGGGGGGGAATACACCGGGGAGCTGTTTTTT.